A selection of T cell receptor beta chains follows, all from one sample in a study of control samples from healthy donors and cancer patients. This table comes from immunoSEQ multiplex PCR, and its TCRdb copy is limited to in-frame clones, with some not included. The data show 40,000 to 50,000 clones, 83% seen once. Specimen: blood. The receptor source for this set is a man aged 55 to 70 in good health. Both conserved end residues are part of each CDR3. D genes are given only for firm matches. The size field is filled for only some rows; it gives once, few, many or a size class.

TRBJ1-2 NA TRBV20-1 NA TGCAGTGCTTCAGGCTATGGCTACACCTTC CSASGYGYTF
TRBJ2-5 NA TRBV7-8 NA TGTGCCAGCAGCTTAATAGGCGGGACGCCCGGGGGGACCCAGTACTTC CASSLIGGTPGGTQYF
TRBJ1-1 NA TRBV7-9 NA TGTGCCAGCAGCCCAAGGGGGACTGAAGCTTTCTTT CASSPRGTEAFF
TRBJ1-2 NA TRBV18 NA TGTGCCAGCTCACCAAACGGACAGCTAAATGGCTACACCTTC CASSPNGQLNGYTF
TRBJ1-1 NA TRBV29-1 NA TGCAGCGTTGAAGGGGGTGGTCGCAGGAACACTGAAGCTTTCTTT CSVEGGGRRNTEAFF
TRBJ2-1 few TRBV30 NA TGTGCCTGGAGTAGAGGGAGAGGGGGTGAGCAGTTCTTC CAWSRGRGGEQFF
TRBJ1-1 few TRBV6-2/TRBV6-3 NA TGTGCCAGCAGTTGGGGTCCCAGGGAGAACACTGAAGCTTTCTTT CASSWGPRENTEAFF
TRBJ1-2 NA TRBV7-9 NA TGTGCCAGCAGCTTAGGCCGGGCTCCCCGGGCCTATGGCTACACCTTC CASSLGRAPRAYGYTF
TRBJ1-5 NA TRBV19 NA TGTGCCAGTAGTGCCCCTCCCTCCGGTCAGCCCCAGCATTTT CASSAPPSGQPQHF
TRBJ2-1 NA TRBV11-3 NA TGTGCCAGCAGCTTAGAGGGGATCTACAATGAGCAGTTCTTC CASSLEGIYNEQFF
TRBJ1-1 NA TRBV5-1 NA TGCGCCAGCAGCTCCCGACAATACCAAAATCCAAACACTGAAGCTTTCTTT CASSSRQYQNPNTEAFF
TRBJ1-5 NA TRBV5-1 NA TGCGCCAGCAGCTTGGGGACAGCTAATCAGCCCCAGCATTTT CASSLGTANQPQHF
TRBJ1-5 NA TRBV4-3 NA TGCGCCAGCAGCCAAGATTCCCTGAATCAGCCCCAGCATTTT CASSQDSLNQPQHF